Each of the 15 T cell receptor beta chains below was sequenced from the same sample in a study of cytomegalovirus exposure and HLA in healthy donors. In the PCR, 60 Vbeta and 13 Jbeta primers were used. Profiled with immunoSEQ multiplex PCR; TCRdb holds only in-frame clones, not every one. The sample carries more than 100,000 clones, 65% to 75% recorded once. The sequencing input was PBMCs. The receptors come from a woman in her fifties or sixties in good health and CMV-seropositive.

The chain uses TRBV30 and TRBJ1-2; D uncertain. The germline V gene encodes CDR1 GTSNPN and CDR2 SVGIG (reference sequence). The CDR3 has 15 amino acids. Trimming took off 0 bases at V and 13 bases at J, with 24 bases between the two ends. DNA of the CDR3: TGTGCCTGGAGTGTACAAGGAGGAGAGGCCTATGATCGCACCTTC. Encoded protein: CAWSVQGGEAYDRTF.

The V call is TRBV5-5, the J call TRBJ2-2, with TRBD1 matching 7 bases. Germline CDR1 SGHKS, CDR2 YYEKEE (reference sequence). The CDR3 has 15 amino acids. V was clipped by 4 bases and J by 7 bases; unmatched bases: 10. CDR3 residues: CASSARQGQDGELFF. DNA of the CDR3: TGTGCCAGCAGCGCAAGACAGGGTCAGGACGGGGAGCTGTTTTTT.

The chain combines TRBV10-3 with TRBJ1-4, with 7 bases matching TRBD1. Trimming removed 6 bases from V and 3 bases from J; junction bases left unmatched: 10. The CDR3 length is 16 residues. Germline lookup yields CDR1 ENHRY and CDR2 SYGVKD. CDR3 protein: CAISPRTGLANEKLFF. Written as DNA, the CDR3 is TGTGCCATCAGCCCTCGGACAGGCTTGGCTAATGAAAAACTGTTTTTT.

The gene calls are TRBV7-2 and TRBJ2-7; 9 bases agree with TRBD1. The CDR3 has 14 amino acids. The V gene end was trimmed by 2 bases and the J gene end by 3 bases; junction bases not matched to a gene: 2. Germline V gene data show CDR1 as SGHTA and CDR2 as FQGNSA. As DNA, the CDR3 is TGTGCCAGCAGCTTAACAGGGGGCGGCTACGAGCAGTACTTC. Translation: CASSLTGGGYEQYF. Looking up the rest from reference TRBV7-2 and TRBJ2-7 gives the full variable domain: GAGVSQSPSNKVTEKGKDVELRCDPISGHTALYWYRQSLGQGLEFLIYFQGNSAPDKSGLPSDRFSAERTGGSVSTLTIQRTQQEDSAVYLCASSLTGGGYEQYFGPGTRLTVT.

A few counts support this clone. The CDR3 sequence: CASSDRAGPDTQYF. The CDR3 bases are TGCGCCAGCAGTGACCGGGCAGGGCCAGATACGCAGTATTTT. This chain joins TRBV10-1 and TRBJ2-3; D might be TRBD1 (5 bases). The germline V gene has CDR1 WNHNN and CDR2 SYGVQD (reference sequence). The length of the CDR3 is 14 residues. Trimming shortened V by 3 bases and J by 4 bases, and 11 bases separated the two germline ends.

This CDR3 reads CANRARIGQGCLNEQFF. CDR3 coding DNA: TGTGCCAACCGGGCCAGGATCGGGCAGGGGTGCCTAAATGAGCAGTTCTTC. V and J are TRBV27 and TRBJ2-1, with D possibly matching TRBD1 (6 bases). The CDR3 is 17 residues long. Germline V gene data show CDR1 as MNHEY and CDR2 as SMNVEV (reference sequence). V was cut by 10 bases and J by 7 bases, with 29 bases left in between.

The CDR3 reads CASSPTADGYTF. The CDR3 DNA sequence: TGCGCCAGCAGCCCCACAGCGGATGGCTACACCTTC. This chain uses TRBV5-1 with TRBJ1-2; the D is unclear. Germline V gives CDR1 SGHRS, CDR2 YFSETQ. This CDR3 comprises 12 residues. The germline V and J ends were trimmed by 4 bases and 6 bases, with 10 bases remaining between them.

V gene TRBV5-4 combines with J gene TRBJ2-3; 10 positions agree with TRBD2. Germline V gene sequence: CDR1 SGHNT, CDR2 YYREEE (reference sequence). The CDR3 is made up of 16 amino acids. With V trimmed by 4 bases and J by 5 bases, 10 bases remained unmatched. CDR3 in DNA: TGTGCCAGCAGCCGAGTACTAGCGGGGAGGGTAGATACGCAGTATTTT. It translates to CASSRVLAGRVDTQYF.

This clone was seen many times. CDR3 region: CASTVDRSSYNEQFF. In DNA form, the CDR3 reads TGTGCCAGTACTGTCGACAGGAGCTCCTACAATGAGCAGTTCTTC. The V gene is TRBV19, the J gene TRBJ2-1, with D perhaps matching TRBD1 (6 bases). Between the trimmed V and J ends, which lost 7 bases and 0 bases, there was a span of 13 bases. The germline V gene has CDR1 LNHDA and CDR2 SQIVND (reference sequence). The CDR3 has 15 residues.

The genes are TRBV4-3 and TRBJ2-2, with D perhaps TRBD2 (5 bases). Germline V gene lookup returns CDR1 LGHNA and CDR2 YSLEER. CDR3 length equals 16 residues. Trimming shortened V by 1 base and J by 3 bases, and 12 bases separated the two germline ends. The CDR3 bases are TGCGCCAGCAGCCAAGGCCGGGGTAGTTACACCGGGGAGCTGTTTTTT. It is translated as CASSQGRGSYTGELFF.

The chain joins TRBV4-1 to TRBJ2-5; 8 bases agree with TRBD1. The V gene end was trimmed by 0 bases and the J gene end by 5 bases; junction bases not matched to a gene: 17. Per germline, CDR1 MGHRA and CDR2 YSYEKL. CDR3 length: 19 amino acids. The DNA of the CDR3 is TGCGCCAGCAGCCAAGACGCCCGAGGGACCCGGGACAGGAGGGAGACCCAGTACTTC. Its protein product is CASSQDARGTRDRRETQYF.

At least ten counts were recorded for this clone. CDR3 protein: CASTRESYYEQYF. In DNA, the CDR3 is TGTGCCAGCACCCGGGAATCTTACTACGAGCAGTACTTC. The rearrangement uses TRBV6-1 and TRBJ2-7, with a possible D match to TRBD2 (5 bases). Per germline, CDR1 MNHNS and CDR2 SASEGT. The CDR3 loop spans 13 amino acids. The V end lost 7 bases, the J end lost 3 bases, and 13 bases lay between the germline ends.

The chain has TRBV29-1 and TRBJ2-3; the D gene is possibly TRBD2 (5 bases). Trimming stripped 5 bases from V and 4 bases from J, with 16 bases between. In germline, CDR1 is SQVTM, CDR2 ANQGSEA. This CDR3 contains 14 residues. The DNA of the CDR3 is TGCAGCGTTTCCTCACTAGGTCGGTCAGATACGCAGTATTTT. Translating it yields CSVSSLGRSDTQYF.

This clone was recorded a few times. V is TRBV5-4 and J is TRBJ2-7; 7 nucleotides align to TRBD1. The J segment lost 1 base and the V segment lost 4 bases, leaving 2 bases of the junction unmatched. In germline, CDR1 is SGHNT, CDR2 YYREEE (reference sequence). The CDR3 sequence is 13 residues long. The CDR3 region is CASSQGQSYEQYF. The CDR3, as DNA: TGTGCCAGCAGCCAGGGACAGTCCTACGAGCAGTACTTC. Using reference TRBV5-4 and TRBJ2-7 for the parts outside the CDR3, the full variable domain is ETGVTQSPTHLIKTRGQQVTLRCSSQSGHNTVSWYQQALGQGPQFIFQYYREEENGRGNFPPRFSGLQFPNYSSELNVNALELDDSALYLCASSQGQSYEQYFGPGTRLTVT.

The chain uses TRBV7-9 and TRBJ1-4; 9 nucleotides agree with TRBD1. V lost 3 bases, J lost 6 bases, and 5 bases stayed unmatched. This CDR3 region has 15 residues. Germline V CDR1 and CDR2: SEHNR, FQNEAQ (reference sequence). CDR3 nucleotide sequence: TGTGCCAGCAGCTTTTGGGACAGGGTAGATGAAAAACTGTTTTTT. As protein: CASSFWDRVDEKLFF.